The text below deals with one T cell receptor (beta chain). The target antigen is unknown. The sample belongs to a study of cytomegalovirus exposure and HLA in healthy donors. PCR primers comprised 60 Vbeta and 13 Jbeta primers. The method was immunoSEQ multiplex PCR; TCRdb's version includes in-frame clones alone and lacks a portion of them. The sample includes approximately 150,000 clones, around four fifths of them seen just once. This CDR3 is built from 13 residues. The V and J ends lost 5 bases and 3 bases respectively, with 10 bases between them. Looked up from germline, CDR1 is MNHNY and CDR2 is SVGAGI (reference sequence). Findings and limits, study-wide: Association with HLA alleles at 0.05 false discovery rate was found for 17,000 or so TCR beta sequences in a later analysis. In an earlier analysis, most TCR beta V segments were productive about 87% or about 30% of the time.

This rearrangement joins TRBV6-6 to TRBJ2-5; D perhaps matches TRBD1 (5 bases). The sequence derives from a boy aged 2 to 9 in good health and CMV-seronegative. Sequencing was done on a sample of PBMCs. This chain's CDR3 is CASSLTAKETQYF. CDR3 nucleotide sequence: TGTGCCAGCAGTCTGACAGCTAAAGAGACCCAGTACTTC.